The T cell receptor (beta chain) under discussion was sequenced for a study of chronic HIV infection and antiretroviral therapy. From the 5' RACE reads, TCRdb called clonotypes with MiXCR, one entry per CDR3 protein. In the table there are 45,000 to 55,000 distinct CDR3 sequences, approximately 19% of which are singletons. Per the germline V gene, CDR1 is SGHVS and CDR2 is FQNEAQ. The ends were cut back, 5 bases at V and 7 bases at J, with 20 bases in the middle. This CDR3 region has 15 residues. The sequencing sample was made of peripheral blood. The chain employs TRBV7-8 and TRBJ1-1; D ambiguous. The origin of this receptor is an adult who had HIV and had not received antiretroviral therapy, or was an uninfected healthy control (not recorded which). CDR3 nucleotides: TGTGCCAGCAGCCCCCTAAGATTGTTAACGGGTGAAGCTTTCTTT. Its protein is CASSPLRLLTGEAFF.